These 26 T cell receptor beta chains share one sample of origin, sequenced in a study of blood T cells in healthy people across ages. With a J-beta primer mix and a sample-barcoded 5' primer, a second PCR ran roughly 6 to 11 cycles. MiXCR, applied by TCRdb to the 5' RACE reads, yields one record per CDR3 protein. Of over 1,300,000 distinct CDR3 sequences listed, around 55% were seen once; the top ten hold about 6.3%. The sequencing input was blood. Receptors originate from a man between 18 and 29 years old in good health.

The CDR3 bases are TGTGCCACCGTAGGGACAGCCAAAAACATTCAGTACTTC. Translating it yields CATVGTAKNIQYF. This chain uses TRBV6-6 with TRBJ2-4; D tentatively reads TRBD1 or TRBD2 (5 bases each). V lost 10 bases to trimming and J lost 0 bases, with 10 bases between them. The CDR3 has 13 residues. CDR1 and CDR2 (germline): MNHNY, SVGAGI (reference sequence).

This clonotype was counted once. The chain recombines TRBV11-2 with TRBJ2-3; 9 nucleotides align to TRBD2. Germline values: CDR1 SGHAT, CDR2 FQNNGV. This CDR3 has 16 amino acids. With V trimmed by 5 bases and J by 6 bases, 12 bases remained unmatched. CDR3 nucleotides: TGTGCCAGCAGCCATCGGTATGGCGGGAGGGATGATACGCAGTATTTT. This encodes CASSHRYGGRDDTQYF.

This sequence joins TRBV5-1 and TRBJ1-2; D uncertain. With 7 bases removed from V and 4 bases from J, the gap between germline ends came to 8 bases. This CDR3 is built from 11 residues. Germline-derived CDR1 and CDR2 are SGHRS and YFSETQ. The CDR3 loop is CASDGGYGYTF. In nucleotides, the CDR3 is TGCGCCAGCGACGGAGGCTATGGCTACACCTTC.

The chain recombines TRBV27 with TRBJ2-7; TRBD1 is a possible D gene (5 bases). V dropped 5 bases and J dropped 2 bases, with 13 bases sitting between them. This CDR3 is 14 amino acids long. The germline V gene encodes CDR1 MNHEY and CDR2 SMNVEV (reference sequence). The CDR3 loop is CASSVGAMAYEQYF. In nucleotides, the CDR3 is TGTGCCAGCAGTGTAGGGGCTATGGCCTACGAGCAGTACTTC.

This sequence joins TRBV11-2 and TRBJ2-4, with D unresolved. V lost 2 bases, J lost 1 base, and 9 bases lay in between. The CDR3 sequence is 15 residues long. The germline gives CDR1 SGHAT, CDR2 FQNNGV. The CDR3 spells CASSLILGAKNIQYF. For the CDR3, the DNA is TGTGCCAGCAGCTTAATTTTAGGGGCCAAAAACATTCAGTACTTC.

This clonotype was observed a few times. The chain joins TRBV6-1 to TRBJ2-4; maybe TRBD2 (6 bases). This CDR3 region has 14 residues. V was pared by 2 bases and J by 8 bases, with 13 bases between. Germline-derived CDR1 and CDR2 are MNHNS and SASEGT. CDR3 DNA sequence: TGTGCCAGCAGTGAACGGGACTTTCGGGACATTCAGTACTTC. Translated: CASSERDFRDIQYF.

The rearrangement joins TRBV7-9 to TRBJ1-1; possible D gene TRBD1, 6 bases. In germline, CDR1 is SEHNR, CDR2 FQNEAQ (reference sequence). Trimming took off 3 bases at V and 4 bases at J, with 12 bases between the two ends. This CDR3 has 14 amino acids. In DNA, the CDR3 is TGTGCCAGCAGCTTCGCAGGGGTGGTCACTGAAGCTTTCTTT. This sequence encodes CASSFAGVVTEAFF.

This chain links TRBV14 with TRBJ1-2, with TRBD1 as a possible D gene (5 bases). The ends were cut back, 0 bases at V and 4 bases at J, with 15 bases in the middle. The CDR3 extends over 16 amino acids. Looked up from germline, CDR1 is SGHDN and CDR2 is FVKESK. CDR3 in amino acids: CASSQDLTGHVYGYTF. The CDR3 nucleotides read TGTGCCAGCAGCCAAGATCTAACGGGGCACGTCTATGGCTACACCTTC.

The V and J genes are TRBV4-3 and TRBJ1-4; no firm D call. The germline V gene encodes CDR1 LGHNA and CDR2 YSLEER. V gave up 0 bases and J gave up 0 bases, with 5 bases separating them. The CDR3 spans 15 residues. The CDR3 loop reads CASSQDSSTNEKLFF. The CDR3 DNA sequence: TGCGCCAGCAGCCAAGATAGCTCAACTAATGAAAAACTGTTTTTT.

This clonotype was found once. The chain combines TRBV29-1 with TRBJ1-2, with no clear D. Germline CDR1 SQVTM, CDR2 ANQGSEA. This CDR3 comprises 11 residues. V gave up 0 bases and J gave up 8 bases, with 7 bases separating them. CDR3 coding DNA: TGCAGCGTTGAAGATCTTGGAGGCTACACCTTC. Its translation is CSVEDLGGYTF.

The V call is TRBV27, the J call TRBJ1-1, with D possibly matching TRBD1 (5 bases). The CDR3 sequence is 16 residues long. CDR1 is MNHEY and CDR2 is SMNVEV in the germline V gene (reference sequence). Trimming took off 8 bases at V and 6 bases at J, with 25 bases between the two ends. CDR3 bases: TGTGCCAGCGATCCTTCCGGGGGGGGTATTATCTCTGAAGCTTTCTTT. Residues: CASDPSGGGIISEAFF.

The chain combines TRBV20-1 with TRBJ2-1, with 7 bases aligning to TRBD2. The CDR3 covers 12 residues. The trim removed 6 bases at V and 3 bases at J, leaving 2 bases unmatched. The germline gives CDR1 DFQATT, CDR2 SNEGSKA (reference sequence). CDR3 DNA sequence: TGCAGTGCAGGGGACTACTACAATGAGCAGTTCTTC. Its translation: CSAGDYYNEQFF.

This clonotype was detected a few times. The rearrangement joins TRBV15 to TRBJ2-1; D gene ambiguous. Trimming shortened V by 0 bases and J by 2 bases, and 8 bases separated the two germline ends. CDR1 and CDR2 (germline): LNHNV, YYDKDF (reference sequence). The CDR3 has 15 residues. CDR3 nucleotides: TGTGCCACCAGCAGAGATAGTCGGGCCTACAATGAGCAGTTCTTC. This encodes CATSRDSRAYNEQFF.

The chain combines TRBV5-4 with TRBJ2-5, with no clear D. The CDR3 runs to 16 residues. The V gene lost 0 bases and the J gene lost 0 bases, with 12 bases spanning the gap. Per the germline V gene, CDR1 is SGHNT and CDR2 is YYREEE (reference sequence). The CDR3: CASSLAIGPDQETQYF. CDR3 DNA sequence: TGTGCCAGCAGCTTGGCTATTGGGCCAGACCAAGAGACCCAGTACTTC.

A remark on this clonotype: One base away lies a much larger clone, so this may be a sequencing read error. The J gene is TRBJ1-2, the V gene TRBV7-2; 7 bases are shared with TRBD1. With V trimmed by 4 bases and J by 6 bases, 5 bases remained unmatched. Germline CDR1 SGHTA, CDR2 FQGNSA. CDR3 length equals 13 residues. The CDR3 nucleotides are TGTGCCAGCAGCTCCGGGACAGAGGATGGCTACACCTTC. Amino acids: CASSSGTEDGYTF.

V gene TRBV30 combines with J gene TRBJ1-2; D remains unclear. From germline, CDR1 is GTSNPN and CDR2 SVGIG (reference sequence). The ends were cut back, 0 bases at V and 8 bases at J, with 16 bases in the middle. This CDR3 spans 14 amino acids. CDR3 protein: CAWSVTGRLWGYTF. The CDR3 coding sequence is TGTGCCTGGAGTGTGACCGGGCGTCTGTGGGGCTACACCTTC.

The V gene is TRBV20-1, the J gene TRBJ2-2; D call uncertain. CDR1 DFQATT and CDR2 SNEGSKA come from the germline V gene (reference sequence). V lost 4 bases to trimming and J lost 1 base, with 7 bases between them. The CDR3 spans 13 residues. The CDR3 sequence is CSAMGRNTGELFF. The CDR3, as DNA: TGCAGTGCTATGGGTCGGAACACCGGGGAGCTGTTTTTT.

In this sample, this clonotype turned up a few times. This chain uses TRBV7-6 with TRBJ2-7, with 7 nucleotides matching TRBD2. V shed 3 bases and J 4 bases; nucleotides not matched to a gene: 12. This CDR3 is 16 amino acids long. The germline V gene has CDR1 SGHVS and CDR2 FNYEAQ. CDR3 residues: CASSLGRPGTTYEQYF. Written as DNA, the CDR3 is TGTGCCAGCAGCTTGGGTCGCCCCGGGACTACTTACGAGCAGTACTTC.

The V and J genes are TRBV20-1 and TRBJ2-7, with a possible D match to TRBD2 (6 bases). Per germline, CDR1 DFQATT and CDR2 SNEGSKA (reference sequence). This CDR3 region has 11 residues. The V end was cut by 1 base, the J end by 6 bases, with 7 bases between. CDR3 DNA sequence: TGCAGTGCTAGAGTGGGGGGCGAGCAGTACTTC. This encodes CSARVGGEQYF.

The chain couples TRBV6-1 to TRBJ2-4; no clear D gene. V was trimmed by 10 bases and J by 6 bases, leaving 13 bases between them. The V gene's germline CDR1 is MNHNS and CDR2 SASEGT. CDR3 length: 12 residues. CDR3 residues: CANTAPRNIQYF. As DNA, the CDR3 is TGTGCCAACACAGCCCCTCGAAACATTCAGTACTTC.

The J gene is TRBJ1-2, the V gene TRBV20-1; no firm D call. This CDR3 contains 13 residues. Trimming took off 0 bases at V and 4 bases at J, with 9 bases between the two ends. Germline V lookup: CDR1 DFQATT, CDR2 SNEGSKA (reference sequence). The CDR3 protein is CSARDQFGYGYTF. In DNA, the CDR3 is TGCAGTGCTAGAGACCAATTTGGCTATGGCTACACCTTC.

The CDR3 reads CSVLGLAGSLQETQFF. The CDR3 coding sequence is TGCAGCGTCCTGGGACTAGCGGGGTCCCTTCAAGAGACCCAGTTCTTC. The V call is TRBV29-1, the J call TRBJ2-1, with 13 bases lining up with TRBD2. CDR3 length: 16 amino acids. Per the germline V gene, CDR1 is SQVTM and CDR2 is ANQGSEA. Unmatched junction bases numbered 18, after V lost 6 bases and J lost 13 bases.

This clonotype was observed many times. The chain joins TRBV6-4 to TRBJ2-2; the match to TRBD1 covers 8 bases. Trimming cost V 2 bases and J 3 bases; bases outside gene matches: 2. CDR3 length equals 15 residues. The germline CDR1 and CDR2 sequences are MRHNA and SNTAGT. The CDR3 loop reads CASSDGQGDTGELFF. The CDR3, as DNA: TGTGCCAGCAGTGACGGACAGGGAGACACCGGGGAGCTGTTTTTT.

The rearrangement joins TRBV29-1 to TRBJ2-5; D might be TRBD1 (6 bases). Germline V lookup: CDR1 SQVTM, CDR2 ANQGSEA. Deletions cut 5 bases from V and 0 bases from J, with 10 bases between. This CDR3 region has 13 residues. The CDR3 coding sequence is TGCAGCGTTACCGGACAGTACCAAGAGACCCAGTACTTC. Translation gives CSVTGQYQETQYF. Full variable domain (rest looked up from reference TRBV29-1 and TRBJ2-5): SAVISQKPSRDICQRGTSLTIQCQVDSQVTMMFWYRQQPGQSLTLIATANQGSEATYESGFVIDKFPISRPNLTFSTLTVSNMSPEDSSIYLCSVTGQYQETQYFGPGTRLLVL.

Only one count was recorded for this clonotype. Written as DNA, the CDR3 is TGTGCCAGCGGCCAGGGCGACGAGCAGTACTTC. Translation: CASGQGDEQYF. The chain carries TRBV6-6 and TRBJ2-4; possibly TRBD1 for D (5 bases). The J call may not be correct, given that the DNA end is closer to TRBJ2-7. The CDR3 contains 11 residues. In germline, CDR1 is MNHNY, CDR2 SVGAGI (reference sequence).

In DNA form, the CDR3 reads TGTGCCAGCAGCCCCCGAAGTAACAGATACTATGGCTACACCTTC. This codes for CASSPRSNRYYGYTF. V is TRBV3-1 and J is TRBJ1-2; unclear D gene. Germline V gene sequence: CDR1 LGHDT, CDR2 YNNKEL (reference sequence). This CDR3 contains 15 residues. Trimming stripped 4 bases from V and 3 bases from J, with 15 bases between.